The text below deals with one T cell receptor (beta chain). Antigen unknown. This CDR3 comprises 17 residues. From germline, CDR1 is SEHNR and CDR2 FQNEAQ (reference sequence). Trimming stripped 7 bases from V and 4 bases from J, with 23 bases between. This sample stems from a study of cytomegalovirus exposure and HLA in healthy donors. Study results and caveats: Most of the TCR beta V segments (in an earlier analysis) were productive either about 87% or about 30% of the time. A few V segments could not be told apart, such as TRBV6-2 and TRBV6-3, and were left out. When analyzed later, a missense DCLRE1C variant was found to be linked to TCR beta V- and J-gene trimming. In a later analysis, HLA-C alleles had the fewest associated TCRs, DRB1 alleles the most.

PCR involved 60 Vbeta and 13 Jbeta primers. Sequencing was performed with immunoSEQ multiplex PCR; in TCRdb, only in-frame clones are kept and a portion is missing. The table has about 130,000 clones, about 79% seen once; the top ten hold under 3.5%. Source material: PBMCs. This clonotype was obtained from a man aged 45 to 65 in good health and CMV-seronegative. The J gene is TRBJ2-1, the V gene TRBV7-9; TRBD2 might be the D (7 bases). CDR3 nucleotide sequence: TGTGCCAGCACCCAACCCGTGCGGGGGCCTTCGTACAATGAGCAGTTCTTC. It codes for CASTQPVRGPSYNEQFF.